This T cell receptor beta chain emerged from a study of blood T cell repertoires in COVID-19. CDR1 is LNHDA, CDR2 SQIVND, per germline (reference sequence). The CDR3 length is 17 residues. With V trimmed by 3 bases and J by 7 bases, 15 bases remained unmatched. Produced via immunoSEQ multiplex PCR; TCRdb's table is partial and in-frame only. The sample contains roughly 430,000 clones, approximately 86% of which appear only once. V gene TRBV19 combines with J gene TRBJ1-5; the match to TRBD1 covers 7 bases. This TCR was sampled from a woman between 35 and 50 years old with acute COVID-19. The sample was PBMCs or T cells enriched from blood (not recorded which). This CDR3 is CASSIGVGQVVSQPQHF. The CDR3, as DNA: TGTGCCAGTAGTATTGGGGTCGGACAGGTAGTATCCCAGCCCCAGCATTTT.